The 12 T cell receptor beta chains given below trace back to one sample, sequenced in a study of T cells after yellow fever vaccination. TCRdb independently ran MiXCR on the 5' RACE reads; one entry per CDR3 protein. The sample yields around 320,000 distinct CDR3 sequences, approximately 11% seen once. Sample: CD4+ T cells sorted from PBMCs, taken 45 days after the yellow fever booster vaccination. These receptors originate from a man younger than 35 who received the YFV17D yellow fever vaccine.

The rearrangement uses TRBV7-2 and TRBJ2-1; possible D gene TRBD2, 5 bases. The V end was cut by 6 bases, the J end by 2 bases, with 14 bases between. The CDR3 loop spans 15 amino acids. Germline loops: CDR1 SGHTA, CDR2 FQGNSA. CDR3 coding DNA: TGTGCCAGCAGACTAGACTTGGTACCCTACAATGAGCAGTTCTTC. Residues: CASRLDLVPYNEQFF. Full variable domain (missing parts from reference TRBV7-2 and TRBJ2-1): GAGVSQSPSNKVTEKGKDVELRCDPISGHTALYWYRQSLGQGLEFLIYFQGNSAPDKSGLPSDRFSAERTGGSVSTLTIQRTQQEDSAVYLCASRLDLVPYNEQFFGPGTRLTVL.

The chain has TRBV6-5 and TRBJ1-5; D is uncertain. V lost 3 bases to trimming and J lost 5 bases, with 11 bases between them. This CDR3 region has 14 residues. Germline-derived CDR1 and CDR2 are MNHEY and SVGAGI. CDR3 sequence reads: CASSYSSGDQPQHF. The CDR3 DNA reads TGTGCCAGCAGTTATAGTTCCGGGGATCAGCCCCAGCATTTT.

The rearrangement joins TRBV6-2 or TRBV6-3 to TRBJ2-4; 14 nucleotides match TRBD2. There are 22 residues in the CDR3. The trim removed 1 base at V and 0 bases at J, leaving 14 bases unmatched. CDR1 and CDR2 (germline): MNHEY, SVGEGT. The CDR3 DNA reads as TGTGCCAGCAGTTACTTCGCGGGGACTAGCGGGGGACGCCGACTAGCCAAAAACATTCAGTACTTC. Protein product: CASSYFAGTSGGRRLAKNIQYF.

This clonotype was counted between two and nine times. The chain carries TRBV5-1 and TRBJ2-7; D may be TRBD1 (5 bases). V was clipped by 2 bases and J by 6 bases, with 12 bases between them. Germline assignment: CDR1 SGHRS and CDR2 YFSETQ. The CDR3 is 13 amino acids. This chain's CDR3 is CASSFEGVSEQYF. The CDR3 DNA follows: TGCGCCAGCAGCTTCGAAGGGGTCAGCGAGCAGTACTTC.

The V call is TRBV29-1, the J call TRBJ2-2; D remains unclear. Trimming shortened V by 5 bases and J by 2 bases, and 12 bases separated the two germline ends. This CDR3 is 14 amino acids long. From germline, CDR1 is SQVTM and CDR2 ANQGSEA. CDR3 protein: CSVSAPRNTGELFF. CDR3 nucleotides: TGCAGCGTTTCAGCACCTCGAAACACCGGGGAGCTGTTTTTT.

The table lists this clonotype with many counts. This rearrangement joins TRBV7-2 to TRBJ2-5, with 7 bases aligning to TRBD1. CDR1 is SGHTA, CDR2 FQGNSA, per germline. V lost 8 bases, J lost 5 bases, and 8 bases stayed unmatched. The CDR3 consists of 13 residues. The CDR3, as DNA: TGTGCCAGCGGCCGACAGGGAGTGGAGACCCAGTACTTC. This encodes CASGRQGVETQYF.

This chain joins TRBV7-9 and TRBJ2-1; D gene ambiguous. CDR1 SEHNR and CDR2 FQNEAQ come from the germline V gene (reference sequence). The CDR3 is 15 residues long. Trimming cost V 1 base and J 10 bases, with 17 bases left between them. CDR3 DNA sequence: TGTGCCAGCAGCTTAGTGGGTGACCTCAATGAAGAGCAGTTCTTC. It yields the protein CASSLVGDLNEEQFF.

A few counts support this clonotype. The chain joins TRBV5-1 to TRBJ2-2; D assignment may be TRBD1 or TRBD2 (5 bases each). V lost 0 bases to trimming and J lost 7 bases, with 10 bases between them. The CDR3 contains 14 residues. CDR1 is SGHRS, CDR2 YFSETQ, per germline. The CDR3: CASSLVGAGGELFF. CDR3 nucleotides: TGCGCCAGCAGCTTGGTCGGGGCCGGCGGGGAGCTGTTTTTT. Full variable domain (remainder filled in from reference TRBV5-1 and TRBJ2-2): KAGVTQTPRYLIKTRGQQVTLSCSPISGHRSVSWYQQTPGQGLQFLFEYFSETQRNKGNFPGRFSGRQFSNSRSEMNVSTLELGDSALYLCASSLVGAGGELFFGEGSRLTVL.

The chain links TRBV2 to TRBJ1-2, with 8 bases lining up with TRBD1. This CDR3 has 11 amino acids. Germline V gene data show CDR1 as SNHLY and CDR2 as FYNNEI. J gave up 8 bases and V 8 bases, and 4 bases lay outside the gene matches. The chain's CDR3 is CASDRGAGYTF. DNA for the CDR3: TGTGCCAGCGACAGGGGAGCCGGCTACACCTTC.

In this sample, this clonotype turned up a few times. The gene calls are TRBV19 and TRBJ2-7; D unclear. The CDR3 extends over 13 amino acids. In germline, CDR1 is LNHDA, CDR2 SQIVND (reference sequence). V lost 3 bases to trimming and J lost 6 bases, with 12 bases between them. CDR3 loop: CASSMNPATEQYV. In nucleotides, the CDR3 is TGTGCCAGTAGTATGAACCCCGCAACCGAGCAGTACGTC.

The chain employs TRBV20-1 and TRBJ2-7, with D unresolved. CDR3 length: 13 residues. Germline loops: CDR1 DFQATT, CDR2 SNEGSKA (reference sequence). V was clipped by 1 base and J by 3 bases, with 10 bases between them. CDR3 sequence reads: CSARGKRLYEQYF. CDR3 in DNA: TGCAGTGCTAGAGGGAAGAGACTCTACGAGCAGTACTTC.

This chain links TRBV20-1 with TRBJ2-2; 9 bases are a match to TRBD1. The ends lost 6 bases at V and 6 bases at J; junction bases unmatched: 8. CDR1 and CDR2 (germline): DFQATT, SNEGSKA (reference sequence). The CDR3 contains 14 residues. CDR3: CSAPGTGFAGELFF. In nucleotides, the CDR3 is TGCAGTGCCCCCGGGACAGGGTTCGCCGGGGAGCTGTTTTTT.